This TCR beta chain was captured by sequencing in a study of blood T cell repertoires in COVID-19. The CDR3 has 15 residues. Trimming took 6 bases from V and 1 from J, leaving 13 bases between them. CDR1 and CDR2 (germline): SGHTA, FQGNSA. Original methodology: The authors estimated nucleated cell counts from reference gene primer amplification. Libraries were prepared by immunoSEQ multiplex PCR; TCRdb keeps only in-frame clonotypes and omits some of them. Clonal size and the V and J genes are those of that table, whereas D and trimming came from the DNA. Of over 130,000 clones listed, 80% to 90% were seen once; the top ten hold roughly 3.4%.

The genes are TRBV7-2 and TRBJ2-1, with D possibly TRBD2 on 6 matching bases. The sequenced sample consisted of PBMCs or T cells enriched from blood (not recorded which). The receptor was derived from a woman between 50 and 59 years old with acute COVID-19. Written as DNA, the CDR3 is TGTGCCAGCAGTCCACTAGCCCTATCCTACAATGAGCAGTTCTTC. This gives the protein CASSPLALSYNEQFF.